This TCR beta chain was retrieved from a study of Ad26.COV2.S vaccination and SARS-CoV-2 variants. The CDR3 extends over 13 amino acids. Germline V lookup: CDR1 MNHEY, CDR2 SVGEGT. Deletions cut 6 bases from V and 1 base from J, with 9 bases between. Assay used: immunoSEQ multiplex PCR; TCRdb lists only in-frame clones, some missing. The sample lists 300,000 to 400,000 clones, roughly 89% occurring once. The treatment was: about 20 received Ad26.COV2.S at low or high dose, single or two shots; roughly five received placebo; per-sample allocation not given. Day 63 after the first vaccine or placebo injection was the time point for sampling.

This TCR came from a person aged 18-65 years who received the Ad26.COV2.S COVID-19 vaccine or a placebo. The specimen was peripheral blood, collected in a trial of Ad26.COV2.S vaccine versus placebo. The J gene is TRBJ1-1, the V gene TRBV6-2 or TRBV6-3; no clear D gene. CDR3: CASSNDGNTEAFF. CDR3 in DNA: TGTGCCAGCAGCAATGACGGGAACACTGAAGCTTTCTTT.